A selection of T cell receptor beta chains follows, all from one sample in a study of neurological immune-mediated disorders. TCRdb processed the 5' RACE reads anew with MiXCR; each CDR3 protein has one entry. The sample consists of more than 30,000 distinct CDR3 sequences, more than 10% of them appearing once. Input material: CD4+ T cells from blood. The receptors originated from a female donor with HTLV-1-associated myelopathy (HAM/TSP). Both conserved end residues are part of each CDR3. A D gene is named only where the DNA matches it firmly. Part of the rows lack a size; the others show once, few, many or a class for expanded clones.

TRBV20-1	-	-	13	TRBJ1-1	CSPSRGEDTEAFF	TGCAGTCCTTCGCGGGGCGAGGACACTGAAGCTTTCTTT
TRBV5-1	-	many	14	TRBJ2-5	CASSLYPQTLAQYF	TGCGCCAGCAGCTTGTACCCACAGACGTTGGCCCAGTACTTC
TRBV5-1	-	many	13	TRBJ1-5	CASSLDGLGPQHF	TGCGCCAGCAGCTTAGACGGACTCGGGCCCCAGCATTTT
TRBV7-9	-	many	16	TRBJ2-7	CASSRLVGVGSYEQYF	TGTGCCAGCAGCCGTCTGGTTGGGGTAGGATCCTACGAGCAGTACTTC
TRBV24-1	-	many	15	TRBJ2-1	CATSDVGPSYNEQFF	TGTGCCACCAGTGACGTGGGACCTTCCTACAATGAGCAGTTCTTC
TRBV12-3/TRBV12-4	-	many	13	TRBJ1-3	CASSLSSGNTIYF	TGTGCCAGCAGTCTTAGCTCTGGAAACACCATATATTTT
TRBV6-1	-	many	13	TRBJ2-3	CASSPFGGDTQYF	TGTGCCAGCAGCCCATTTGGGGGAGATACGCAGTATTTT
TRBV5-1	TRBD2	medium-sized	15	TRBJ2-7	CASSFGLAGVYEQYF	TGCGCCAGCAGCTTTGGACTAGCGGGAGTCTACGAGCAGTACTTC
TRBV7-2	-	many	16	TRBJ1-3	CASSLNTPGSGNTIYF	TGTGCCAGCAGCTTAAACACCCCAGGTTCTGGAAACACCATATATTTT
TRBV6-6	TRBD2	many	18	TRBJ2-7	CASSYSSLAGGPVYEQYF	TGTGCCAGCAGTTACTCGAGCTTAGCGGGAGGGCCAGTCTACGAGCAGTACTTC
TRBV5-1	-	-	14	TRBJ2-7	CARSETVSTYEQYF	TGCGCCAGAAGTGAGACAGTCTCAACCTACGAGCAGTACTTC
TRBV7-9	TRBD2	many	14	TRBJ2-7	CASSLVGREDEQYF	TGTGCCAGCAGCTTAGTTGGCCGGGAGGACGAGCAGTACTTC
TRBV6-5	-	many	13	TRBJ2-7	CASSSGLPYEQYF	TGTGCCAGCAGTTCCGGTTTACCCTACGAGCAGTACTTC
TRBV6-5	TRBD1	few	17	TRBJ1-1	CASSYSKWTGLYTEAFF	TGTGCCAGCAGTTACTCGAAATGGACAGGGTTGTACACTGAAGCTTTCTTT
TRBV20-1	-	many	12	TRBJ2-7	CSARQGPGEQYF	TGCAGTGCTAGACAGGGACCGGGGGAGCAGTACTTC
TRBV21-1	-	many	17	TRBJ2-5	CASGPPSWQPQQETQYF	TGTGCCAGCGGCCCTCCCTCTTGGCAGCCGCAGCAAGAGACCCAGTACTTC
TRBV6-5	TRBD1	many	15	TRBJ2-5	CASSYGRGQRETQYF	TGTGCCAGCAGTTACGGCAGGGGGCAGCGAGAGACCCAGTACTTC
TRBV20-1	-	many	13	TRBJ2-7	CSASDPVGGEQYF	TGCAGTGCTAGTGATCCAGTGGGCGGCGAGCAGTACTTC
TRBV7-7	-	many	13	TRBJ2-2	CASSSGSTGELFF	TGTGCTAGCAGCTCAGGGAGCACCGGGGAGCTGTTTTTT
TRBV5-1	-	-	14	TRBJ2-1	CASSNRGGRNEQFF	TGCGCCAGCAGCAACAGGGGAGGGAGGAATGAGCAGTTCTTC
TRBV12-3/TRBV12-4	-	many	13	TRBJ2-5	CASSLYEGETQYF	TGTGCCAGCAGTTTGTACGAAGGAGAGACCCAGTACTTC
TRBV6-2/TRBV6-3	-	many	15	TRBJ2-2	CASSLHRGGSGELFF	TGTGCCAGCAGTCTCCACAGGGGAGGGTCCGGGGAGCTGTTTTTT
TRBV20-1	-	many	11	TRBJ2-1	CSAEVGNEQFF	TGCAGTGCGGAAGTTGGGAATGAGCAGTTCTTC
TRBV29-1	TRBD1	many	13	TRBJ2-3	CSTGQGSTDTQYF	TGCAGCACTGGACAGGGAAGCACAGATACGCAGTATTTT
TRBV7-3	TRBD2	many	15	TRBJ2-3	CASSLLAGGPGTQYF	TGTGCCAGCAGCTTACTAGCGGGGGGGCCCGGTACGCAGTATTTT
TRBV5-5	TRBD2	many	15	TRBJ2-7	CASSETSGRSYEQYF	TGTGCCAGCAGCGAGACTAGCGGGAGGTCCTACGAGCAGTACTTC
TRBV27	TRBD1	many	15	TRBJ2-3	CASGLPGTGYDTQYF	TGTGCCAGCGGATTGCCTGGGACAGGGTACGATACGCAGTATTTT
TRBV7-2	-	-	13	TRBJ1-1	CASSSTGYTEAFF	TGTGCCAGCAGCTCAACAGGGTACACTGAAGCTTTCTTT
TRBV11-2	TRBD2	-	15	TRBJ2-7	CASSPWTRGSYEQYF	TGTGCCAGCAGCCCGTGGACTAGAGGGAGCTACGAGCAGTACTTC
TRBV20-1	TRBD1	-	14	TRBJ1-1	CSAREGTANTEAFF	TGCAGTGCTAGAGAAGGGACAGCGAACACTGAAGCTTTCTTT
TRBV5-1	-	many	15	TRBJ2-5	CASSLQGQGQETQYF	TGCGCCAGCAGCTTACAAGGCCAGGGTCAAGAGACCCAGTACTTC
TRBV20-1	TRBD2	many	19	TRBJ2-1	CSAVVPGLAGGRSYNEQFF	TGCAGTGCTGTTGTTCCGGGACTAGCGGGGGGCCGCTCCTACAATGAGCAGTTCTTC
TRBV20-1	TRBD1	many	15	TRBJ1-1	CSASDSTGMGTEAFF	TGCAGTGCTAGCGATTCGACAGGGATGGGCACTGAAGCTTTCTTT
TRBV5-1	TRBD2	many	13	TRBJ2-1	CASSLLAGDEQFF	TGCGCCAGCAGCTTACTAGCGGGAGATGAGCAGTTCTTC
TRBV12-5	-	many	13	TRBJ1-6	CASGLGQNSPLHF	TGTGCTAGTGGTTTGGGACAAAATTCACCCCTCCACTTT
TRBV5-1	-	many	14	TRBJ2-3	CASSLTPGTDTQYF	TGCGCCAGCAGCTTGACCCCGGGCACAGATACGCAGTATTTT
TRBV20-1	-	-	16	TRBJ2-1	CSALGGPAGSYNEQFF	TGCAGTGCCCTAGGGGGGCCAGCGGGCTCCTACAATGAGCAGTTCTTC
TRBV7-2	TRBD1	many	18	TRBJ1-2	CASSPNPGTGGASRGYTF	TGTGCCAGCAGCCCTAACCCCGGGACAGGGGGCGCGAGCCGTGGCTACACCTTC
TRBV7-3	-	many	14	TRBJ2-3	CASSLIGGGDTQYF	TGTGCCAGCAGCTTAATCGGTGGCGGGGATACGCAGTATTTT
TRBV10-3	-	-	15	TRBJ2-6	CAISLTGRGANVLTF	TGTGCCATCAGCCTCACCGGAAGAGGGGCCAACGTCCTGACTTTC
TRBV7-2	-	many	16	TRBJ2-1	CASSAEAREWYNEQFF	TGTGCCAGCAGCGCGGAGGCGAGGGAGTGGTACAATGAGCAGTTCTTC
TRBV7-9	-	many	14	TRBJ2-7	CASSLWTGRDEQYF	TGTGCCAGCAGCCTCTGGACAGGGAGGGACGAGCAGTACTTC